The T cell receptor (beta chain) described here comes from a study of T cell responses to AZD1222 COVID-19 vaccine. Here immunoSEQ multiplex PCR was the method, and the copy in TCRdb shows in-frame clones only, minus some. The sample contains under 200,000 clones, more than 75% of which appear only once. A remark on this clone: As yet, its antigen is unknown.

Findings of the study overall: Within unmutated variant regions lay the reported targets of nearly half of spike-specific TCRs. Repertoire sampling occurred only after the peak T cell response.

Second-dose groups at about 4 or about 12 weeks were pooled. Specimen: peripheral blood, collected 28 days after the second AZD1222 dose. The clonotype was recovered from an adult who received the AZD1222 COVID-19 vaccine.

For the CDR3, the DNA is TGTGCCAGCAGCTCCCGGGAGGGCAGGGGCACAGATACGCAGTATTTT. Encoded protein: CASSSREGRGTDTQYF. This rearrangement joins TRBV9 to TRBJ2-3; 8 bases are shared with TRBD2. This CDR3 region has 16 residues. Germline lookup yields CDR1 SGDLS and CDR2 YYNGEE. J lost 1 base, V lost 4 bases, and 8 bases had no gene match.